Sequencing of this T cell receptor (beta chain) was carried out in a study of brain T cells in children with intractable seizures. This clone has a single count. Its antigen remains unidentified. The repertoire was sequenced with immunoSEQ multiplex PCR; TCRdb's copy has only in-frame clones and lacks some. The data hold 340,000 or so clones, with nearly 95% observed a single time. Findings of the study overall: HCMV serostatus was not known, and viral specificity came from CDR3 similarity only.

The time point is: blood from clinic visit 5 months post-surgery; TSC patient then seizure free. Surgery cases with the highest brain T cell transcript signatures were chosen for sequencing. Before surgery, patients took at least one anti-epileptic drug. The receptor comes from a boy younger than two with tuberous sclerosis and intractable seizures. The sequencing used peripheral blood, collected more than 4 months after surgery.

CDR3 amino acids: CASSSMEGASEQYF. The DNA for the CDR3 is TGCGCCAGCAGTTCTATGGAGGGGGCCAGCGAGCAGTACTTC. V and J are TRBV5-1 and TRBJ2-7; TRBD1 is a possible D gene (7 bases). Germline V gene lookup returns CDR1 SGHRS and CDR2 YFSETQ. The V gene lost 5 bases and the J gene lost 6 bases, with 18 bases spanning the gap. The CDR3 runs 14 residues.